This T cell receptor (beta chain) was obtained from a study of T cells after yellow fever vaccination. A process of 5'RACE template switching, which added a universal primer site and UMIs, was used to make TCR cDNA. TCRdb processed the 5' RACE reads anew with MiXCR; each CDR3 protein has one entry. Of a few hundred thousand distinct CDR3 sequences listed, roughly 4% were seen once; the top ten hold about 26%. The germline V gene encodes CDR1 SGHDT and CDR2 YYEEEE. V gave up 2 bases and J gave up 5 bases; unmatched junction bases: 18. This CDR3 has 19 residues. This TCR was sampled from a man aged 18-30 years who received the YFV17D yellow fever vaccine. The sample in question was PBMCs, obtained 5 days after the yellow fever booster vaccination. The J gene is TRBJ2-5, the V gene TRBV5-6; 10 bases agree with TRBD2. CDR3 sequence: CASSLSLAGGPLRRETQYF. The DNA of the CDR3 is TGTGCCAGCAGCTTATCGTTAGCGGGGGGACCACTCCGCCGGGAGACCCAGTACTTC.